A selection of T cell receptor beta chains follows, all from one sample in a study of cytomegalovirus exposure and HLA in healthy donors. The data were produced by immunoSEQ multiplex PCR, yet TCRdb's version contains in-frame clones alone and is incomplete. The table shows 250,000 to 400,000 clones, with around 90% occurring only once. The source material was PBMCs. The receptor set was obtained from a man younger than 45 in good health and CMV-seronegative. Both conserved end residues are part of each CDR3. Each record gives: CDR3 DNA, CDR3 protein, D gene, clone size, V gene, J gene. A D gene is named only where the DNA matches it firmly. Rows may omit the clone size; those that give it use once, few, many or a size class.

CDR3nt: TGCGCCAGCAGCCAAGGTGCAGGTATCTCCTATAATTCACCCCTCCACTTT
CDR3aa: CASSQGAGISYNSPLHF
d_gene: -
abundance: -
v_gene: TRBV4-1
j_gene: TRBJ1-6

CDR3nt: TGTGCCAGCAGCCCTGGACAGGGGATTTCCCGTCGGGAGCCCCAGCATTTT
CDR3aa: CASSPGQGISRREPQHF
d_gene: TRBD1
abundance: -
v_gene: TRBV5-5
j_gene: TRBJ1-5

CDR3nt: TGTGCCAGCTCGGTGGACTCCCGGCATGGCTACACCTTC
CDR3aa: CASSVDSRHGYTF
d_gene: -
abundance: -
v_gene: TRBV28
j_gene: TRBJ1-2

CDR3nt: TGTGCCAGCAGCTTCGAGCGGGGGGCCCCAATTGGGAACTACTTC
CDR3aa: CASSFERGAPIGNYF
d_gene: TRBD2
abundance: -
v_gene: TRBV5-4
j_gene: TRBJ2-7

CDR3nt: TGCGCCAGCAGCCCACAGGGGAAAGGAGAGACCCAGTACTTC
CDR3aa: CASSPQGKGETQYF
d_gene: TRBD1
abundance: -
v_gene: TRBV4-3
j_gene: TRBJ2-5

CDR3nt: TGTGCCAGCAGCTTATACCAGGGTGTCTCCTACGAGCAGTACTTC
CDR3aa: CASSLYQGVSYEQYF
d_gene: -
abundance: -
v_gene: TRBV7-2
j_gene: TRBJ2-7

CDR3nt: TGTGCCAGCAGCTTAGAGGGACAGAGGAACACTGAAGCTTTCTTT
CDR3aa: CASSLEGQRNTEAFF
d_gene: TRBD1
abundance: -
v_gene: TRBV7-8
j_gene: TRBJ1-1

CDR3nt: TGTGCCAGCAGCCCGACAGGGAACTCACCCCTCCACTTT
CDR3aa: CASSPTGNSPLHF
d_gene: TRBD1
abundance: few
v_gene: TRBV7-6
j_gene: TRBJ1-6

CDR3nt: TGTGCCAGCAGCTCCCCAGGGACCTACGAGCAGTACTTC
CDR3aa: CASSSPGTYEQYF
d_gene: -
abundance: -
v_gene: TRBV7-9
j_gene: TRBJ2-7

CDR3nt: TGTGCCAGCAGACAGGGAGGGGGGAACACTGAAGCTTTCTTT
CDR3aa: CASRQGGGNTEAFF
d_gene: -
abundance: once
v_gene: TRBV7-9
j_gene: TRBJ1-1

CDR3nt: TGTGCCAGCAGCGTAGAGGGGCACTCCTACGAGCAGTACTTC
CDR3aa: CASSVEGHSYEQYF
d_gene: -
abundance: -
v_gene: TRBV9
j_gene: TRBJ2-7

CDR3nt: TGTGCCACCAGCGAGCGAACCGTTAACTATGGCTACACCTTC
CDR3aa: CATSERTVNYGYTF
d_gene: -
abundance: -
v_gene: TRBV15
j_gene: TRBJ1-2

CDR3nt: TGTGCCAGCAGCTTGGGAGGGCGCGACACTGAAGCTTTCTTT
CDR3aa: CASSLGGRDTEAFF
d_gene: -
abundance: -
v_gene: TRBV5-4
j_gene: TRBJ1-1

CDR3nt: TGTGCCAGCAGCACATACACTGAAGCTTTCTTT
CDR3aa: CASSTYTEAFF
d_gene: -
abundance: -
v_gene: TRBV5-6
j_gene: TRBJ1-1

CDR3nt: TGTGCCAGCAGCTTACAACCGACTAGCGGGGGCATCTTC
CDR3aa: CASSLQPTSGGIF
d_gene: TRBD2
abundance: -
v_gene: TRBV7-8
j_gene: TRBJ2-1

CDR3nt: TGTGCCAGCAGCGTCCCGCGGACAGGGCTCGAGCAGTACTTC
CDR3aa: CASSVPRTGLEQYF
d_gene: TRBD1
abundance: -
v_gene: TRBV9
j_gene: TRBJ2-7

CDR3nt: TGTGCCAGCTCAAGGACAGCTAATGAAAAACTGTTTTTT
CDR3aa: CASSRTANEKLFF
d_gene: -
abundance: few
v_gene: TRBV18
j_gene: TRBJ1-4

CDR3nt: TGTGCCAGCAGCACCTGGGTGGAGCTCGGTGAGCAGTTCTTC
CDR3aa: CASSTWVELGEQFF
d_gene: -
abundance: -
v_gene: TRBV7-2
j_gene: TRBJ2-1

CDR3nt: TGTGCTAGTGGTTTGGGGGCAGGGGCCTATGGCTACACCTTC
CDR3aa: CASGLGAGAYGYTF
d_gene: -
abundance: -
v_gene: TRBV12-5
j_gene: TRBJ1-2

CDR3nt: TGTGCCAGCACGGGACAGTATAATTCACCCCTCCACTTT
CDR3aa: CASTGQYNSPLHF
d_gene: TRBD1
abundance: once
v_gene: TRBV25-1
j_gene: TRBJ1-6

CDR3nt: TGTGCCAGCTCACCCCTAGAGGGGAGGGTTAGAGGAGAGCAGTTCTTC
CDR3aa: CASSPLEGRVRGEQFF
d_gene: TRBD2
abundance: -
v_gene: TRBV18
j_gene: TRBJ2-1

CDR3nt: TGTGCCAGCAGAGACAGGGGGCGATCCTACGAGCAGTACTTC
CDR3aa: CASRDRGRSYEQYF
d_gene: TRBD1
abundance: -
v_gene: TRBV6-5
j_gene: TRBJ2-7

CDR3nt: TGTGCCAGCAGTTTGGGACAGGCGGAGACCCAGTACTTC
CDR3aa: CASSLGQAETQYF
d_gene: TRBD1
abundance: -
v_gene: TRBV5-5
j_gene: TRBJ2-5

CDR3nt: TGTGCCAGCAGTTTAAGCGCGGGGAATAATTCACCCCTCCACTTT
CDR3aa: CASSLSAGNNSPLHF
d_gene: -
abundance: -
v_gene: TRBV27
j_gene: TRBJ1-6

CDR3nt: TGCGCCAGCAGCACCGGGGGGGCTGTGATCTACGAGCAGTACTTC
CDR3aa: CASSTGGAVIYEQYF
d_gene: TRBD2
abundance: -
v_gene: TRBV5-1
j_gene: TRBJ2-7

CDR3nt: TGCAGCGTTGAAGAGGGGGGGAATGAGCAGTTCTTC
CDR3aa: CSVEEGGNEQFF
d_gene: TRBD2
abundance: once
v_gene: TRBV29-1
j_gene: TRBJ2-1

CDR3nt: TGTGCCAGCAGCGGGGACAGGGCCTACGAGCAGTACTTC
CDR3aa: CASSGDRAYEQYF
d_gene: TRBD1
abundance: -
v_gene: TRBV2
j_gene: TRBJ2-7

CDR3nt: TGTGCCAGCAGTGAAGGGCAGGGCCTCCAAGCTTTCTTT
CDR3aa: CASSEGQGLQAFF
d_gene: -
abundance: -
v_gene: TRBV6-1
j_gene: TRBJ1-1

CDR3nt: TGTGCCAGCAGCTTCAGCCTGGGGACATCTTTCGACGAGCAGTACTTC
CDR3aa: CASSFSLGTSFDEQYF
d_gene: -
abundance: -
v_gene: TRBV27
j_gene: TRBJ2-7

CDR3nt: TGTGCCTGGAGTTCACCTGATAGAGGACAGGGTAGTAAATCGGGCGAAGCGCCCCTCCACTTT
CDR3aa: CAWSSPDRGQGSKSGEAPLHF
d_gene: TRBD1
abundance: -
v_gene: TRBV30
j_gene: TRBJ1-6

CDR3nt: TGTGCCAGCAGGCCGGGACACATGCGCATCAGCTACACCTTC
CDR3aa: CASRPGHMRISYTF
d_gene: -
abundance: -
v_gene: TRBV28
j_gene: TRBJ1-2

CDR3nt: TGTGCCAGCAGTCCGGGACAGTATAGCAATCAGCCCCAGCATTTT
CDR3aa: CASSPGQYSNQPQHF
d_gene: TRBD1
abundance: once
v_gene: TRBV5-5
j_gene: TRBJ1-5

CDR3nt: TGTGCCAGCAGCGTAGGGCAGGTCGGAACTGAAGCTTTCTTT
CDR3aa: CASSVGQVGTEAFF
d_gene: -
abundance: -
v_gene: TRBV9
j_gene: TRBJ1-1

CDR3nt: TGTGCCACCAGCAGAGTATTAGGAAACACCATATATTTT
CDR3aa: CATSRVLGNTIYF
d_gene: -
abundance: -
v_gene: TRBV15
j_gene: TRBJ1-3

CDR3nt: TGCAGCGTTGAACGGAACACCGGGGAGCTGTTTTTT
CDR3aa: CSVERNTGELFF
d_gene: -
abundance: -
v_gene: TRBV29-1
j_gene: TRBJ2-2

CDR3nt: TGCGCCAGCAGCCAAGACCGGACAGGGCACTATGGCTACACCTTC
CDR3aa: CASSQDRTGHYGYTF
d_gene: TRBD1
abundance: -
v_gene: TRBV4-3
j_gene: TRBJ1-2

CDR3nt: TGTGCCAGCAGTTCCTCCGGGACTTATGGCTACACCTTC
CDR3aa: CASSSSGTYGYTF
d_gene: -
abundance: -
v_gene: TRBV27
j_gene: TRBJ1-2

CDR3nt: TGTGCCAGCAGTCATCCGGGACAGCAACAAGAGACCCAGTACTTC
CDR3aa: CASSHPGQQQETQYF
d_gene: TRBD1
abundance: -
v_gene: TRBV7-9
j_gene: TRBJ2-5

CDR3nt: TGTGCCAGCAGCGCGGGAACCGAGACCCAGTACTTC
CDR3aa: CASSAGTETQYF
d_gene: -
abundance: -
v_gene: TRBV9
j_gene: TRBJ2-5

CDR3nt: TGTGCCAGCCTGCCGGGACAGGGAACCTACAATGAGCAGTTCTTC
CDR3aa: CASLPGQGTYNEQFF
d_gene: TRBD1
abundance: -
v_gene: TRBV19
j_gene: TRBJ2-1

CDR3nt: TGTGCCAGCAGTGAAACTCGCGGCGGGGAGCTGTTTTTT
CDR3aa: CASSETRGGELFF
d_gene: -
abundance: once
v_gene: TRBV6-1
j_gene: TRBJ2-2